This entry concerns a single T cell receptor (beta chain). As yet, its antigen is unknown. Method: immunoSEQ multiplex PCR; TCRdb's copy keeps in-frame clones and lacks some. This sample has roughly 96,000 clones, with roughly 90% found just once. The sample is drawn from a study of graft-versus-host responses after intestinal transplantation. Study-level background: Multivisceral, liver-intestinal, or isolated intestinal transplants were received by the recipients.

This CDR3 is built from 19 residues. V trimming: 4 bases; J trimming: 4 bases; junction bases outside the gene matches: 15. The germline V gene encodes CDR1 SGHNT and CDR2 YYREEE (reference sequence). Regarding the study as a whole: Allograft clonal ratios (graft-versus-host to host-versus-graft) were high in patients who had graft-donor T cell macrochimerism. Investigators detected GvH clones in recipient marrow, with some emerging earlier in ileum or blood.

Here the sequenced sample was unstimulated CD8+ T cells sorted from spleen or lymph node cells, taken before intestinal transplant. V is TRBV5-4 and J is TRBJ2-1, with 12 bases aligning to TRBD2. The sequence was obtained from a human donor who received an intestinal transplant. In DNA form, the CDR3 reads TGTGCCAGCAGCCAACCCCTAGCGGGAGGGGAACGGGGTTACAATGAGCAGTTCTTC. This gives the protein CASSQPLAGGERGYNEQFF. Together with reference TRBV5-4 and TRBJ2-1, the CDR3 gives the full variable domain: ETGVTQSPTHLIKTRGQQVTLRCSSQSGHNTVSWYQQALGQGPQFIFQYYREEENGRGNFPPRFSGLQFPNYSSELNVNALELDDSALYLCASSQPLAGGERGYNEQFFGPGTRLTVL.